This passage covers 25 T cell receptor beta chains from one sample sequenced in a study of regulatory T cells in long-lasting Graves disease. Researchers made TCR beta libraries by using iRepertoire HTBI primers and running Arm-PCR on CDR3 regions. TCRdb re-derived calls from the multiplex PCR reads in MiXCR, one entry per CDR3 protein. The sample shows under 300,000 distinct CDR3 sequences, 20% to 25% of them seen only once. Time point defined: newly diagnosed GD, antithyroid drugs for less than 3 months. Construction of the TCR library relied on RNA isolated from PBMCs. The sequencing here drew on peripheral blood mononuclear cells (PBMCs), taken at new diagnosis, from a patient treated with antithyroid drugs. The source is a female donor with Graves disease.

This clonotype was found a few times. The gene calls are TRBV24-1 and TRBJ1-3, with TRBD1 matching 10 bases. From germline, CDR1 is KGHDR and CDR2 SFDVKD. V gave up 0 bases and J gave up 2 bases; unmatched junction bases: 15. This CDR3 is 21 amino acids long. In DNA, the CDR3 is TGTGCCACCAGTGATTTGGAGAAGAAATGGACAGGGGGGCTTCCTGGAAACACCATATATTTT. Translated: CATSDLEKKWTGGLPGNTIYF.

This clonotype was detected ten times or more. The gene calls are TRBV10-3 and TRBJ1-5; no clear D. The V and J ends lost 6 bases and 4 bases respectively, with 13 bases between them. The CDR3 consists of 14 residues. Germline V gene sequence: CDR1 ENHRY, CDR2 SYGVKD. The CDR3 nucleotides are TGTGCCATCAGCACGGGCATATTAAATCAGCCCCAGCATTTT. Protein sequence: CAISTGILNQPQHF.

The V and J genes are TRBV5-5 and TRBJ2-5, with a tentative D call TRBD1 (6 bases). CDR3 length: 13 amino acids. CDR1 is SGHKS and CDR2 is YYEKEE in the germline V gene (reference sequence). Trimming removed 6 bases from V and 3 bases from J, with 12 bases in between. The CDR3 DNA reads TGTGCCAGCATGAGGACAGCGAAAGAGACCCAGTACTTC. Its translation: CASMRTAKETQYF.

This clonotype was seen a few times. The rearrangement links TRBV11-2 to TRBJ1-1, with TRBD1 identical over 7 bases. CDR3 length: 14 amino acids. Germline V gene lookup returns CDR1 SGHAT and CDR2 FQNNGV. V dropped 5 bases and J dropped 6; count of bases not matched to a gene: 9. The chain's CDR3 is CASSPTGARAEAFF. The DNA for the CDR3 is TGTGCCAGCAGCCCAACAGGGGCCCGAGCTGAAGCTTTCTTT.

This clonotype was recorded a few times. V gene TRBV6-1 combines with J gene TRBJ2-3, with 10 positions matching TRBD1. V was clipped by 8 bases and J by 2 bases; unmatched bases: 4. This CDR3 has 14 amino acids. The germline V gene has CDR1 MNHNS and CDR2 SASEGT. This chain's CDR3 is CASVGTGVTDTQYF. DNA of the CDR3: TGTGCCAGCGTGGGGACAGGGGTCACAGATACGCAGTATTTT.

The sample holds one count of this clonotype. A far larger clone is only one base removed, so a read error is likely. The gene calls are TRBV2 and TRBJ2-3; D could derive from TRBD1 or TRBD2 (6 bases each). The J call may be wrong; the DNA end is better matched by TRBJ2-1. CDR3 length equals 16 residues. CDR1 and CDR2 from the germline V gene are SNHLY and FYNNEI. The CDR3 nucleotides read TGTGCCAGCAGCTCTACATCCGGGGGCGGCGGGAATGGGCAGTTCTTC. Translated: CASSSTSGGGGNGQFF.

With regard to this clonotype: A much larger clone differs by one base, so this may be a read error. The chain employs TRBV7-3 and TRBJ2-3, with D possibly TRBD1 on 6 matching bases. Per germline, CDR1 SGHTA and CDR2 FQGTGA. The CDR3 runs 15 residues. The germline V and J ends were trimmed by 5 bases and 3 bases, with 15 bases remaining between them. The CDR3 reads CASSPPGQTTDTQYF. In DNA form, the CDR3 reads TGTGCCAGCAGCCCTCCCGGACAGACAACAGATACGCAGTATTTT.

This clonotype came up many times. The chain employs TRBV7-9 and TRBJ2-7; D is uncertain. The CDR3 sequence is 14 residues long. Germline V gene sequence: CDR1 SEHNR, CDR2 FQNEAQ (reference sequence). The V and J ends lost 2 bases and 0 bases respectively, with 8 bases between them. The CDR3 nucleotides read TGTGCCAGCAGCTTACTTTCGGCCTCCTACGAGCAGTACTTC. Protein sequence: CASSLLSASYEQYF.

This clonotype has at least ten counts. The chain links TRBV9 to TRBJ1-6, with a tentative D call TRBD1 (5 bases). Germline V lookup: CDR1 SGDLS, CDR2 YYNGEE. The CDR3 consists of 15 residues. Trimming cost V 0 bases and J 5 bases, with 9 bases left between them. CDR3 sequence (DNA): TGTGCCAGCAGCGTAGAAGCAGGGAATAATTCACCCCTCCACTTT. Its protein is CASSVEAGNNSPLHF.

This clonotype came up many times. This rearrangement joins TRBV7-6 to TRBJ2-1, with D maybe TRBD1 (5 bases). There are 12 residues in the CDR3. V lost 0 bases and J lost 16, with 13 bases in between. Per germline, CDR1 SGHVS and CDR2 FNYEAQ. For the CDR3, the DNA is TGTGCCAGCAGCTTAGCGCAGGGAAAGTATTTCTTC. Encoded protein: CASSLAQGKYFF.

This clonotype has more than one count but fewer than ten. The chain links TRBV13 to TRBJ1-2; D may be TRBD1 (6 bases). The CDR3 runs 14 residues. Trimming left V 3 bases short and J 8 bases short, with 16 bases between. CDR1 is PRHDT, CDR2 FYEKMQ, per germline (reference sequence). As DNA, the CDR3 is TGTGCCAGCAGCTTCGGCAGGGGACCCATGGGCTACACCTTC. Protein: CASSFGRGPMGYTF. Full variable domain (outside the CDR3, taken from reference TRBV13 and TRBJ1-2): AAGVIQSPRHLIKEKRETATLKCYPIPRHDTVYWYQQGPGQDPQFLISFYEKMQSDKGSIPDRFSAQQFSDYHSELNMSSLELGDSALYFCASSFGRGPMGYTFGSGTRLTVV.

The chain links TRBV5-1 to TRBJ2-1; 8 nucleotides line up with TRBD1. The CDR3 is made up of 15 amino acids. The germline gives CDR1 SGHRS, CDR2 YFSETQ. V lost 4 bases to trimming and J lost 6 bases; unmatched junction nucleotides: 9. The CDR3 spells CASSPVGGQGNEQFF. The CDR3, as DNA: TGCGCCAGCAGCCCGGTGGGTGGACAGGGCAATGAGCAGTTCTTC.

The sample holds many counts of this clonotype. The chain combines TRBV6-5 with TRBJ2-5; the D gene is possibly TRBD2 (5 bases). Trimming removed 4 bases at V and 2 bases at J, with 14 bases between. The CDR3 is 15 residues long. Germline CDR1 reads MNHEY; CDR2 reads SVGAGI. For the CDR3, the DNA is TGTGCCAGCAGTTTATCCGCGGGCGGACAAGAGACCCAGTACTTC. Translation: CASSLSAGGQETQYF.

This clonotype was counted at least ten times. This chain's CDR3 is CASSMGGQGETQYF. CDR3 bases: TGTGCCAGCAGCATGGGGGGACAGGGAGAGACCCAGTACTTC. This chain joins TRBV5-5 and TRBJ2-5, with TRBD1 matching 9 bases. V shed 4 bases, J shed 4 bases, and the junction held 5 bases outside the gene matches. Germline CDR1 SGHKS, CDR2 YYEKEE (reference sequence). The CDR3 has 14 residues.

At least ten counts were recorded for this clonotype. The genes are TRBV6-1 and TRBJ2-1; possible D gene TRBD2, 5 bases. With 2 bases removed from V and 2 bases from J, the gap between germline ends came to 7 bases. CDR3 length equals 14 residues. The germline CDR1 and CDR2 sequences are MNHNS and SASEGT. The DNA of the CDR3 is TGTGCCAGCAGTGAACGGAGGACCTACAATGAGCAGTTCTTC. Amino acid sequence: CASSERRTYNEQFF.

This clonotype has at least ten counts. The genes are TRBV20-1 and TRBJ2-7; 7 bases are a match to TRBD2. The V gene's germline CDR1 is DFQATT and CDR2 SNEGSKA (reference sequence). The CDR3 length is 15 residues. The V gene end was trimmed by 1 base and the J gene end by 3 bases; junction bases not matched to a gene: 9. CDR3 bases: TGCAGTGCTAGAGGTACGGGGGGAACCTTCTACGAGCAGTACTTC. Amino acids: CSARGTGGTFYEQYF.

This clonotype was seen at least ten times. This rearrangement joins TRBV7-8 to TRBJ2-3; possible D gene TRBD2, 7 bases. The ends were cut back, 2 bases at V and 2 bases at J, with 14 bases in the middle. Germline CDR1 is SGHVS and CDR2 is FQNEAQ. This CDR3 comprises 16 residues. The CDR3 sequence: CASSLSSGGDTDTQYF. DNA for the CDR3: TGTGCCAGCAGCTTATCATCGGGGGGCGACACAGATACGCAGTATTTT.

At least ten counts were recorded for this clonotype. In DNA form, the CDR3 reads TGCAGTGCGAGAAGGGAGGGCACAGACTATGGCTACACCTTC. It yields the protein CSARREGTDYGYTF. The chain is built from TRBV20-1 and TRBJ1-2, with no clear D. CDR1 and CDR2 (germline): DFQATT, SNEGSKA (reference sequence). This CDR3 contains 14 residues. V dropped 6 bases and J dropped 3 bases, with 17 bases sitting between them.

This clonotype was picked up many times. V and J are TRBV7-2 and TRBJ2-3, with 7 nucleotides matching TRBD1. CDR3 length: 12 residues. The germline V gene encodes CDR1 SGHTA and CDR2 FQGNSA. Losses at the gene ends were 9 bases for V and 3 bases for J; bases not matched to a gene: 3. The CDR3 region is CASRQGTDTQYF. CDR3 sequence (DNA): TGTGCCAGTCGACAGGGAACAGATACGCAGTATTTT.

This clonotype was seen more than once but under ten times. A much larger clone lies one base from this, so it may be a read error. The chain is built from TRBV4-3 and TRBJ2-7; D may match TRBD1 or TRBD2 (5 bases each). The germline CDR1 and CDR2 sequences are LGHNA and YSLEER. This CDR3 is built from 14 residues. CDR3 nucleotide sequence: TGCGCCAGCGGCCAGGCACGGGGCTTCTACGAGCAGTACTTC. It translates to CASGQARGFYEQYF.

The chain couples TRBV6-2 or TRBV6-3 to TRBJ2-3; D is ambiguous. This CDR3 is 15 amino acids long. CDR1 is MNHEY and CDR2 is SVGEGT in the germline V gene. Trimming removed 0 bases from V and 2 bases from J, with 9 bases in between. The CDR3 DNA reads as TGTGCCAGCAGTTACTCGGAACTTGACACAGATACGCAGTATTTT. This gives the protein CASSYSELDTDTQYF.

This clonotype was recorded at least ten times. CDR3 amino acids: CASSEADRGGGELFF. DNA of the CDR3: TGTGCCAGCAGTGAAGCGGACAGGGGTGGCGGGGAGCTGTTTTTT. V is TRBV2 and J is TRBJ2-2; 9 bases are shared with TRBD1. CDR3 length: 15 amino acids. Germline values: CDR1 SNHLY, CDR2 FYNNEI. The V gene end was trimmed by 0 bases and the J gene end by 7 bases; junction bases not matched to a gene: 3.

This clonotype was recorded many times. The chain carries TRBV5-1 and TRBJ2-5; D is unresolved. The ends were cut back, 4 bases at V and 3 bases at J, with 4 bases in the middle. This CDR3 has 11 residues. The germline V gene encodes CDR1 SGHRS and CDR2 YFSETQ. CDR3 loop: CASSNEETQYF. The DNA of the CDR3 is TGCGCCAGCAGCAATGAAGAGACCCAGTACTTC. The whole variable domain, filled in from reference TRBV5-1 and TRBJ2-5, reads KAGVTQTPRYLIKTRGQQVTLSCSPISGHRSVSWYQQTPGQGLQFLFEYFSETQRNKGNFPGRFSGRQFSNSRSEMNVSTLELGDSALYLCASSNEETQYFGPGTRLLVL.

This clonotype was detected ten times or more. This chain joins TRBV3-1 and TRBJ2-5; 9 positions agree with TRBD2. Trimming took 1 base from V and 2 from J; bases not matched to a gene: 5. Germline values: CDR1 LGHDT, CDR2 YNNKEL (reference sequence). The CDR3 covers 16 residues. The CDR3 sequence is CASSQGGSGRQETQYF. The CDR3 nucleotides read TGTGCCAGCAGCCAAGGAGGTAGCGGGAGACAAGAGACCCAGTACTTC.

This clonotype was observed at least ten times. The chain uses TRBV29-1 and TRBJ2-3; no clear D gene. CDR1 is SQVTM and CDR2 is ANQGSEA in the germline V gene. The CDR3 length is 14 residues. V was pared by 0 bases and J by 0 bases, with 7 bases between. The CDR3 DNA is TGCAGCGTTGAAGACAGGCGAAGCACAGATACGCAGTATTTT. Residues: CSVEDRRSTDTQYF.